A selection of T cell receptor beta chains follows, all from one sample in a study of blood T cell repertoires in COVID-19. The repertoire was sequenced with immunoSEQ multiplex PCR; TCRdb's copy has only in-frame clones and lacks some. The repertoire has 200,000 to 250,000 clones, about four fifths of them found once; the top ten carry over 7.5%. Sequences were obtained from peripheral blood. All receptors come from a man older than 75 with acute or convalescent COVID-19. The CDR3 runs from the conserved cysteine through the conserved F or W. D genes are given only for firm matches. Clone size appears in some rows only: once, few, many, or a class for an expanded clone.

v_call	j_call	cdr3_length	clone_size	d_call	cdr3_aa	cdr3_nt
TRBV4-1	TRBJ1-4	16	few	-	CASSQDTGGTNEKLFF	TGCGCCAGCAGCCAAGATACGGGGGGAACTAATGAAAAACTGTTTTTT
TRBV28	TRBJ2-7	12	-	-	CASSPGYYEQYF	TGTGCCAGCAGCCCAGGTTACTACGAGCAGTACTTC
TRBV7-9	TRBJ1-4	13	-	-	CASSFEGVGKLFF	TGTGCCAGCAGCTTTGAGGGGGTTGGAAAACTGTTTTTT
TRBV6-5	TRBJ1-4	14	-	TRBD1	CASRSDRGGEKLFF	TGTGCCAGCAGGTCGGACAGGGGGGGAGAAAAACTGTTTTTT
TRBV11-3	TRBJ2-7	13	few	TRBD1	CASSSGQGYEQYF	TGTGCCAGCAGCTCGGGACAGGGCTACGAGCAGTACTTC
TRBV18	TRBJ1-6	17	-	-	CASSPWLGGALESPLHF	TGTGCCAGCTCACCATGGCTGGGAGGAGCTCTGGAGTCACCCCTCCACTTT
TRBV6-6	TRBJ1-5	15	-	-	CASSRQDYSNQPQHF	TGTGCCAGCAGTCGACAGGATTATAGCAATCAGCCCCAGCATTTT
TRBV18	TRBJ2-7	13	-	-	CASSPREEDEQYF	TGTGCCAGCTCACCACGAGAGGAGGACGAGCAGTACTTC
TRBV3-1/TRBV3-2	TRBJ2-7	15	-	TRBD2	CASSQAGTRSYEQYF	TGTGCCAGCAGCCAAGCCGGGACTAGATCCTACGAGCAGTACTTC
TRBV18	TRBJ2-7	14	-	TRBD1	CASSHGQAWYEQYF	TGTGCCAGCTCACACGGACAGGCCTGGTACGAGCAGTACTTC
TRBV7-9	TRBJ1-3	14	many	-	CASSPRRVRNTIYF	TGTGCCAGCAGTCCCCGGCGGGTGCGGAACACCATATATTTT
TRBV5-1	TRBJ1-4	14	few	-	CASSPPGGNEKLFF	TGCGCCAGCAGCCCGCCGGGCGGGAATGAAAAACTGTTTTTT
TRBV7-9	TRBJ2-7	13	-	TRBD2	CASSLPGLARRYF	TGTGCCAGCAGCTTACCGGGACTAGCAAGGCGATACTTC
TRBV6-5	TRBJ2-2	15	-	-	CATRLHPTNTGELFF	TGTGCCACTAGGCTCCACCCAACGAACACCGGGGAGCTGTTTTTT
TRBV2	TRBJ2-7	15	few	TRBD1	CASSDPTGASYEQYF	TGTGCCAGCAGTGATCCGACAGGGGCCTCCTACGAGCAGTACTTC
TRBV19	TRBJ1-6	15	-	-	CASSIGGGSNSPLHF	TGTGCCAGTAGTATTGGTGGCGGGAGTAATTCACCCCTCCACTTT
TRBV7-9	TRBJ1-5	14	-	-	CASSLRGSNQPQHF	TGTGCCAGCAGCTTGAGAGGTAGCAATCAGCCCCAGCATTTT
TRBV27	TRBJ1-1	16	-	-	CASSRGVTFMNTEAFF	TGTGCCAGCAGCCGCGGGGTAACCTTTATGAACACTGAAGCTTTCTTT
TRBV24-1	TRBJ1-4	14	-	-	CATSESDGYEKLFF	TGTGCCACCAGTGAATCCGACGGGTATGAAAAACTGTTTTTT
TRBV14	TRBJ2-7	17	-	-	CASSPINDMKALYEQYF	TGTGCCAGCAGCCCCATAAACGACATGAAGGCTTTATACGAGCAGTACTTC
TRBV6-5	TRBJ1-5	13	-	-	CASRQVSNQPQHF	TGTGCCAGCAGACAAGTGAGCAATCAGCCCCAGCATTTT
TRBV7-8	TRBJ2-7	14	few	-	CASSLEGFFYEQYF	TGTGCCAGCAGCTTAGAGGGGTTTTTCTACGAGCAGTACTTC
TRBV2	TRBJ2-5	17	-	-	CASSEGAGVSFKETQYF	TGTGCCAGCAGTGAAGGGGCAGGGGTCAGTTTCAAGGAGACCCAGTACTTC
TRBV4-2	TRBJ1-4	16	once	TRBD1	CASSQVGDRGNEKLFF	TGTGCCAGCAGCCAAGTCGGGGACAGGGGTAATGAAAAACTGTTTTTT
TRBV2	TRBJ2-1	14	-	-	CASSVRGRKDEQFF	TGTGCCAGCAGTGTGAGAGGGAGAAAGGATGAGCAGTTCTTC
TRBV7-2	TRBJ1-2	15	-	TRBD1	CASSPRDRGRYGYTF	TGTGCCAGCAGCCCCCGGGACAGGGGCCGTTATGGCTACACCTTC
TRBV27	TRBJ1-2	16	-	-	CASSLFPRQGNYGYTF	TGTGCCAGCAGTTTATTCCCGCGGCAGGGGAACTATGGCTACACCTTC
TRBV5-1	TRBJ1-1	13	-	-	CASSPPGNTEAFF	TGCGCCAGCAGCCCCCCCGGGAACACTGAAGCTTTCTTT
TRBV24-1	TRBJ2-6	16	-	-	CATSYKGGGGANVLTF	TGTGCCACCAGTTATAAAGGCGGAGGTGGGGCCAACGTCCTGACTTTC
TRBV5-4	TRBJ2-7	13	few	TRBD2	CASSPGGPREQYF	TGTGCCAGCAGCCCGGGGGGTCCGAGGGAGCAGTACTTC
TRBV19	TRBJ1-4	16	-	TRBD1	CASSVDRGATNEKLFF	TGTGCCAGTAGTGTAGACAGGGGTGCAACTAATGAAAAACTGTTTTTT
TRBV5-6	TRBJ2-1	13	few	-	CASSLGVERPRLF	TGTGCCAGCAGCTTGGGTGTCGAGAGGCCACGGCTCTTC
TRBV19	TRBJ1-1	15	-	TRBD1	CASSKDRGHFEKAFF	TGTGCCAGTAGTAAAGACAGGGGGCATTTTGAGAAAGCTTTCTTT
TRBV14	TRBJ1-6	14	-	TRBD1	CASSLGQGNSPLHF	TGTGCCAGCAGCCTGGGACAGGGGAATTCACCCCTCCACTTT
TRBV24-1	TRBJ1-5	16	-	TRBD1	CATSESGTGANQPQHF	TGTGCCACCAGTGAATCCGGGACAGGGGCCAATCAGCCCCAGCATTTT
TRBV7-2	TRBJ1-2	13	-	TRBD1	CASSGTGVYGYTF	TGTGCCAGCTCCGGGACAGGGGTATATGGCTACACCTTC
TRBV29-1	TRBJ1-1	12	few	-	CSSDKMNTEAFF	TGCAGCTCGGACAAGATGAACACTGAAGCTTTCTTT
TRBV28	TRBJ1-5	13	-	TRBD1	CASWDRGNQPQHF	TGTGCCAGCTGGGACAGGGGGAATCAGCCCCAGCATTTT
TRBV19	TRBJ1-6	17	-	TRBD1	CASNLPGQGARNSPLHF	TGTGCCAGTAATCTCCCGGGACAGGGGGCGCGGAATTCACCCCTCCACTTT
TRBV30	TRBJ1-6	15	few	TRBD1	CAWSVGGQGVSPLHF	TGTGCCTGGAGTGTAGGGGGACAGGGCGTTTCACCCCTCCACTTT
TRBV2	TRBJ2-3	16	-	TRBD2	CASSVGSGGPTDTQYF	TGTGCCAGCAGTGTAGGGAGCGGGGGTCCAACAGATACGCAGTATTTT
TRBV28	TRBJ1-1	13	-	-	CASSLGGNTEAFF	TGTGCCAGCAGCCTGGGGGGGAACACTGAAGCTTTCTTT
TRBV5-6	TRBJ1-5	15	-	-	CASSLRGLLNQPQHF	TGTGCCAGCAGCCTAAGGGGACTACTCAATCAGCCCCAGCATTTT